The 23 T cell receptor beta chains presented below share a single source sample, sequenced in a study of blood T cell repertoires in COVID-19 (dated by TCRdb to about 2020). The library relied on the immunoSEQ multiplex PCR assay. TCRdb mirrors the immuneACCESS table, restricted to in-frame sequences. Some clones are absent from its copies; in checked studies, under half trace to an unresolved V gene, and the reason for the others is unknown. Within this sample are about 74,000 clones, with almost 90% of them counted one time only. The biggest ten clones account for 1.9% of the sample. Sequences were obtained from peripheral blood. These receptors were collected from a woman at least 80 years old with active or convalescent COVID-19.

The chain links TRBV18 to TRBJ1-2; D gene unclear. Germline V gene lookup returns CDR1 KGHSH and CDR2 LQKENI. The CDR3 loop spans 14 amino acids. V was trimmed by 6 bases and J by 0 bases, leaving 11 bases between them. The CDR3: CASSVADANYGYTF. The DNA of the CDR3 is TGTGCCAGCTCGGTGGCAGATGCTAACTATGGCTACACCTTC.

The CDR3 reads CASSIEGSYEQYF. CDR3 nucleotides: TGTGCCAGTAGTATAGAGGGCAGCTACGAGCAGTACTTC. The genes are TRBV19 and TRBJ2-7; D unresolved. The CDR3 extends over 13 amino acids. The germline gives CDR1 LNHDA, CDR2 SQIVND (reference sequence). Trimming cost V 0 bases and J 3 bases, with 6 bases left between them.

The V call is TRBV19, the J call TRBJ2-6; D gene unclear. CDR3 length: 14 amino acids. Germline assignment: CDR1 LNHDA and CDR2 SQIVND (reference sequence). V was clipped by 5 bases and J by 1 base, with 6 bases between them. This CDR3 is CASSQESGANVLTF. CDR3 DNA sequence: TGTGCCAGTAGTCAAGAGTCTGGGGCCAACGTCCTGACTTTC. Full variable domain (outside the CDR3, taken from reference TRBV19 and TRBJ2-6): DGGITQSPKYLFRKEGQNVTLSCEQNLNHDAMYWYRQDPGQGLRLIYYSQIVNDFQKGDIAEGYSVSREKKESFPLTVTSAQKNPTAFYLCASSQESGANVLTFGAGSRLTVL.

In this sample, this clone turned up once. The V call is TRBV3-1 (or the pseudogene TRBV3-2), the J call TRBJ2-5; TRBD2 might be the D (5 bases). Deletions cut 0 bases from V and 5 bases from J, with 10 bases between. The CDR3 runs to 14 residues. Germline V lookup: CDR1 LGHDT, CDR2 YNNKEL (reference sequence). CDR3 loop: CASSQDARRETQYF. The CDR3 DNA reads as TGTGCCAGCAGCCAAGATGCGCGGAGGGAGACCCAGTACTTC.

The chain links TRBV6-5 to TRBJ2-6; D possibly corresponds to TRBD1 (6 bases). Germline V gives CDR1 MNHEY, CDR2 SVGAGI. Deletions cut 6 bases from V and 2 bases from J, with 11 bases between. The CDR3 consists of 15 residues. The CDR3 sequence: CASRPWTAGANVLTF. The DNA of the CDR3 is TGTGCCAGCAGACCTTGGACAGCTGGGGCCAACGTCCTGACTTTC.

The genes are TRBV5-6 and TRBJ2-1; 10 bases map to TRBD1. The J segment lost 7 bases and the V segment lost 4 bases, leaving 11 bases of the junction unmatched. The germline CDR1 and CDR2 sequences are SGHDT and YYEEEE. CDR3 size: 16 residues. CDR3 protein: CASSPSTGGAWNEQFF. The CDR3 DNA reads TGTGCCAGCAGCCCGTCGACAGGGGGCGCGTGGAATGAGCAGTTCTTC.

J is TRBJ2-1 and V is TRBV3-1 (or the pseudogene TRBV3-2); 10 nucleotides agree with TRBD2. J gave up 6 bases and V 7 bases, and 6 bases lay outside the gene matches. The CDR3 length is 14 residues. The germline V gene encodes CDR1 LGHDT and CDR2 YNNKEL (reference sequence). The CDR3 DNA is TGTGCCAGCAACGGTCTAGCGGGGGCCAATGAGCAGTTCTTC. Translated, it gives CASNGLAGANEQFF.

The chain links TRBV4-1 to TRBJ1-3, with 8 nucleotides matching TRBD1. V shed 4 bases, J shed 9 bases, and the junction held 11 bases outside the gene matches. Germline CDR1 and CDR2: MGHRA and YSYEKL. The CDR3 spans 15 residues. The CDR3 is CASSPGGQGWGTIYF. For the CDR3, the DNA is TGCGCCAGCAGCCCCGGAGGACAGGGCTGGGGCACCATATATTTT.

The chain is built from TRBV6-5 and TRBJ2-1; 9 nucleotides match TRBD1. In germline, CDR1 is MNHEY, CDR2 SVGAGI. V lost 6 bases to trimming and J lost 2 bases; unmatched junction nucleotides: 5. This CDR3 is built from 15 residues. The DNA of the CDR3 is TGTGCCAGCAGCTTAGACAGGGGGACCTACAATGAGCAGTTCTTC. Residues: CASSLDRGTYNEQFF.

This clone was found once. V usage is TRBV14 and J usage is TRBJ1-3; D possibly corresponds to TRBD1 (6 bases). Looked up from germline, CDR1 is SGHDN and CDR2 is FVKESK. The length of the CDR3 is 17 residues. V lost 4 bases, J lost 2 bases, and 18 bases lay in between. Written as DNA, the CDR3 is TGTGCCAGCAGCCCAGGAAGGACAGTGGGCGCTGGAAACACCATATATTTT. It translates to CASSPGRTVGAGNTIYF.

This clone was observed a single time. CDR3 region: CASSLSQESEKLFF. The CDR3 DNA reads TGTGCCAGCAGCTTATCACAGGAGTCTGAAAAACTGTTTTTT. The chain is built from TRBV13 and TRBJ1-4, with D possibly matching TRBD1 (5 bases). Trimming cost V 2 bases and J 7 bases, with 11 bases left between them. CDR1 is PRHDT, CDR2 FYEKMQ, per germline (reference sequence). CDR3 length: 14 amino acids. The full variable domain, rest sourced from reference TRBV13 and TRBJ1-4, is AAGVIQSPRHLIKEKRETATLKCYPIPRHDTVYWYQQGPGQDPQFLISFYEKMQSDKGSIPDRFSAQQFSDYHSELNMSSLELGDSALYFCASSLSQESEKLFFGSGTQLSVL.

Only a few counts were recorded for this clone. The rearrangement joins TRBV19 to TRBJ2-7, with a possible D match to TRBD2 (6 bases). Between the trimmed V and J ends, which lost 1 base and 1 base, there was a span of 11 bases. The germline V gene encodes CDR1 LNHDA and CDR2 SQIVND (reference sequence). The CDR3 extends over 15 amino acids. This chain's CDR3 is CASSIGGGMSYEQYF. The CDR3 coding sequence is TGTGCCAGTAGTATAGGGGGAGGAATGTCCTACGAGCAGTACTTC.

The chain links TRBV7-2 to TRBJ2-1, with no clear D. The V gene's germline CDR1 is SGHTA and CDR2 FQGNSA. The CDR3 sequence is 15 residues long. Deletions cut 5 bases from V and 0 bases from J, with 11 bases between. The CDR3 DNA is TGTGCCAGCAGCCCAGAGGTGGGCTCCTACAATGAGCAGTTCTTC. Translating it yields CASSPEVGSYNEQFF.

This chain joins TRBV12-3 or TRBV12-4 and TRBJ2-1; maybe TRBD2 (6 bases). This CDR3 region has 12 residues. V was cut by 5 bases and J by 12 bases, with 14 bases left in between. This chain's CDR3 is CASSELLARQFF. The CDR3 coding sequence is TGTGCCAGCAGTGAACTACTAGCACGGCAGTTCTTC.

The chain recombines TRBV18 with TRBJ1-1; possible D gene TRBD1, 5 bases. The CDR3 spans 14 residues. Trimming cost V 2 bases and J 5 bases, with 12 bases left between them. Germline V gene lookup returns CDR1 KGHSH and CDR2 LQKENI. The CDR3 coding sequence is TGTGCCAGCTCACCAGGAGTCAGGGTGACTGAAGCTTTCTTT. It yields the protein CASSPGVRVTEAFF. Based on the CDR3 plus reference TRBV18 and TRBJ1-1, the full variable domain is NAGVMQNPRHLVRRRGQEARLRCSPMKGHSHVYWYRQLPEEGLKFMVYLQKENIIDESGMPKERFSAEFPKEGPSILRIQQVVRGDSAAYFCASSPGVRVTEAFFGQGTRLTVV.

The V call is TRBV5-1, the J call TRBJ1-1, with D unresolved. The CDR3 contains 14 residues. With 1 base removed from V and 5 bases from J, the gap between germline ends came to 12 bases. Per germline, CDR1 SGHRS and CDR2 YFSETQ. The CDR3, as DNA: TGCGCCAGCAGCTTGAGGCAGGCCGAGACTGAAGCTTTCTTT. Translating gives CASSLRQAETEAFF.

This rearrangement joins TRBV2 to TRBJ2-5; the D is unclear. V lost 3 bases and J lost 1, with 6 bases in between. CDR3 size: 13 residues. Per the germline V gene, CDR1 is SNHLY and CDR2 is FYNNEI. The DNA for the CDR3 is TGTGCCAGCAGTGATGTCAGCCAAGAGACCCAGTACTTC. Its protein product is CASSDVSQETQYF. The full variable domain, completed using reference TRBV2 and TRBJ2-5, is EPEVTQTPSHQVTQMGQEVILRCVPISNHLYFYWYRQILGQKVEFLVSFYNNEISEKSEIFDDQFSVERPDGSNFTLKIRSTKLEDSAMYFCASSDVSQETQYFGPGTRLLVL.

V and J are TRBV7-9 and TRBJ2-3; 7 nucleotides match TRBD2. Germline lookup yields CDR1 SEHNR and CDR2 FQNEAQ (reference sequence). This CDR3 comprises 16 residues. The V gene end was trimmed by 2 bases and the J gene end by 6 bases; junction bases not matched to a gene: 11. CDR3 DNA sequence: TGTGCCAGCAGCTTACTGGCTAGCGGAAGCCCCGATACGCAGTATTTT. Translation gives CASSLLASGSPDTQYF.

The J gene is TRBJ1-2, the V gene TRBV5-6, with D unclear. The V end lost 2 bases, the J end lost 1 base, and 15 bases lay between the germline ends. Germline CDR1 SGHDT, CDR2 YYEEEE. This CDR3 has 16 residues. CDR3 loop: CASSLLITYSNYGYTF. CDR3 DNA sequence: TGTGCCAGCAGCTTACTAATAACGTATAGTAACTATGGCTACACCTTC. Full variable domain (remainder filled in from reference TRBV5-6 and TRBJ1-2): DAGVTQSPTHLIKTRGQQVTLRCSPKSGHDTVSWYQQALGQGPQFIFQYYEEEERQRGNFPDRFSGHQFPNYSSELNVNALLLGDSALYLCASSLLITYSNYGYTFGSGTRLTVV.

The V and J genes are TRBV6-4 and TRBJ1-1; D gene unclear. Trimming took 8 bases from V and 8 from J, leaving 21 bases between them. Germline-derived CDR1 and CDR2 are MRHNA and SNTAGT. The CDR3 runs to 14 residues. The CDR3, as DNA: TGTGCCAGCCGACGGGAGGATGGCCTTGGGGAAGCTTTCTTT. Translation gives CASRREDGLGEAFF.

The table lists this clone with a few counts. The junction departs from the called germline gene at one end, perhaps through a read error. The chain recombines TRBV19 with TRBJ2-7, with TRBD2 matching over 15 bases. The V gene's germline CDR1 is LNHDA and CDR2 SQIVND (reference sequence). The CDR3 has 13 amino acids. The CDR3 nucleotides read TGTGCCAGTAGTGCAGGACTAGCGGGAGGGTTCAACTTC. Translation: CASSAGLAGGFNF.

The chain employs TRBV7-2 and TRBJ2-5; 7 bases fit TRBD1. In germline, CDR1 is SGHTA, CDR2 FQGNSA. Trimming took 3 bases from V and 5 from J; bases not matched to a gene: 9. The CDR3 spans 15 residues. The CDR3 region is CASSLRGLWGETQYF. In nucleotides, the CDR3 is TGTGCCAGCAGCTTGAGGGGGCTTTGGGGCGAGACCCAGTACTTC. Looking up the rest from reference TRBV7-2 and TRBJ2-5 gives the full variable domain: GAGVSQSPSNKVTEKGKDVELRCDPISGHTALYWYRQSLGQGLEFLIYFQGNSAPDKSGLPSDRFSAERTGGSVSTLTIQRTQQEDSAVYLCASSLRGLWGETQYFGPGTRLLVL.

The chain combines TRBV19 with TRBJ2-2; no reliable D call. The CDR3 runs 14 residues. Trimming cost V 2 bases and J 8 bases, with 12 bases left between them. Germline CDR1 and CDR2: LNHDA and SQIVND (reference sequence). The DNA of the CDR3 is TGTGCCAGTAGTATAAGGAGAGCTTGGGGGGAGCTGTTTTTT. This sequence encodes CASSIRRAWGELFF.